Presented here are 21 T cell receptor beta chains from one specimen sequenced in a study of blood T cell repertoires in COVID-19. Generated by immunoSEQ multiplex PCR, the TCRdb table keeps only in-frame clones and is missing some. The repertoire has 46,000 or so clones, over 75% of them found once; the top ten carry under 40%. Sequencing was carried out using peripheral blood. Source of these receptors: an elderly woman with COVID-19, enrolled during active disease.

The chain is built from TRBV5-1 and TRBJ1-1; D not certain. The CDR3 totals 13 residues. The V gene's germline CDR1 is SGHRS and CDR2 YFSETQ. Trimming stripped 4 bases from V and 4 bases from J, with 11 bases between. CDR3 DNA sequence: TGCGCCAGCAGCACTGCCGGTGGCACTGAAGCTTTCTTT. Protein: CASSTAGGTEAFF. The variable domain in full, with the rest retrieved from reference TRBV5-1 and TRBJ1-1, is KAGVTQTPRYLIKTRGQQVTLSCSPISGHRSVSWYQQTPGQGLQFLFEYFSETQRNKGNFPGRFSGRQFSNSRSEMNVSTLELGDSALYLCASSTAGGTEAFFGQGTRLTVV.

This chain connects TRBV4-1 to TRBJ1-5; possible D gene TRBD1, 5 bases. The ends were cut back, 1 base at V and 7 bases at J, with 14 bases in the middle. This CDR3 contains 15 residues. Germline CDR1 is MGHRA and CDR2 is YSYEKL. The DNA of the CDR3 is TGCGCCAGCAGCCAAGGGACTAGGGAGGGGCAGCCCCAGCATTTT. This codes for CASSQGTREGQPQHF.

This clone turned up a few times. The chain is built from TRBV7-2 and TRBJ1-2; TRBD1 aligns across 9 bases. V lost 2 bases and J lost 3; bases outside the gene matches: 13. Germline loops: CDR1 SGHTA, CDR2 FQGNSA. The CDR3 extends over 18 amino acids. The CDR3 region is CASSLYGTGFVLDYGYTF. Here the CDR3 DNA reads TGTGCCAGCAGCTTATATGGGACAGGGTTCGTCTTGGACTATGGCTACACCTTC.

The V call is TRBV4-1, the J call TRBJ1-2, with a tentative D call TRBD1 (6 bases). V was cut by 0 bases and J by 4 bases, with 12 bases left in between. CDR1 and CDR2 from the germline V gene are MGHRA and YSYEKL. The CDR3 is 15 amino acids. Here the CDR3 reads CASSQDRGQLYGYTF. CDR3 coding DNA: TGCGCCAGCAGCCAAGATCGGGGACAACTCTATGGCTACACCTTC.

CDR3 coding DNA: TGTGCCAGCAGCTTGGAGGGGTCCTATAATTCACCCCTCCACTTT. This translates into CASSLEGSYNSPLHF. J is TRBJ1-6 and V is TRBV5-6; TRBD1 might be the D (5 bases). Trimming stripped 0 bases from V and 1 base from J, with 5 bases between. The CDR3 consists of 15 residues. Germline V CDR1 and CDR2: SGHDT, YYEEEE. Together with reference TRBV5-6 and TRBJ1-6, the CDR3 gives the full variable domain: DAGVTQSPTHLIKTRGQQVTLRCSPKSGHDTVSWYQQALGQGPQFIFQYYEEEERQRGNFPDRFSGHQFPNYSSELNVNALLLGDSALYLCASSLEGSYNSPLHFGNGTRLTVT.

V and J are TRBV15 and TRBJ2-7; D unresolved. Per germline, CDR1 LNHNV and CDR2 YYDKDF (reference sequence). The CDR3 runs 13 residues. Trimming cost V 0 bases and J 2 bases, with 5 bases left between them. The CDR3 spells CATSRDQTYEQYF. Here the CDR3 DNA reads TGTGCCACCAGCAGAGACCAGACCTACGAGCAGTACTTC.

V usage is TRBV12-3 or TRBV12-4 and J usage is TRBJ2-1; no clear D gene. The CDR3 has 11 amino acids. Deletions cut 5 bases from V and 4 bases from J, with 3 bases between. CDR3 sequence (DNA): TGTGCCAGCAGTACATACAATGAGCAGTTCTTC. Protein product: CASSTYNEQFF.

The chain is built from TRBV3-1 (or the pseudogene TRBV3-2) and TRBJ2-7, with 7 positions matching TRBD1. Germline values: CDR1 LGHDT, CDR2 YNNKEL (reference sequence). This CDR3 has 13 residues. The trim removed 5 bases at V and 5 bases at J, leaving 6 bases unmatched. The chain's CDR3 is CASSFRDRNEQYF. CDR3 bases: TGTGCCAGCAGCTTCCGGGACAGAAACGAGCAGTACTTC.

In DNA, the CDR3 is TGTGCCAGTAGTATCAGGGACAGGGGGAATCAGCCCCAGCATTTT. This encodes CASSIRDRGNQPQHF. This chain uses TRBV19 with TRBJ1-5, with 11 bases aligning to TRBD1. The V segment lost 3 bases and the J segment 4 bases; nucleotides outside the gene matches: 2. CDR3 length: 15 residues. CDR1 and CDR2 (germline): LNHDA, SQIVND (reference sequence).

This clone occurred a few times. The chain recombines TRBV18 with TRBJ2-7, with 9 bases aligning to TRBD1. Germline CDR1 reads KGHSH; CDR2 reads LQKENI. V shed 6 bases, J shed 3 bases, and the junction held 9 bases outside the gene matches. The CDR3 sequence is 15 residues long. Here the CDR3 reads CASSPSGQGFYEQYF. The DNA of the CDR3 is TGTGCCAGCTCCCCTTCGGGACAGGGTTTCTACGAGCAGTACTTC.

The V and J genes are TRBV21-1 and TRBJ1-5; the D call in the table, TRBD1, was not verified against the DNA. TRBV21-1 is a pseudogene. CDR3 length: 15 amino acids. The CDR3 nucleotides read TGTGCCAGCAGCAAAGAGTGCAGGGGGAAACAGCCCCAGCATTTT. Encoded protein: CASSKECRGKQPQHF.

The chain uses TRBV7-3 and TRBJ2-2, with D perhaps matching TRBD1 (5 bases). This CDR3 is 16 amino acids long. From germline, CDR1 is SGHTA and CDR2 FQGTGA. V dropped 4 bases and J dropped 2 bases, with 14 bases sitting between them. The CDR3 sequence: CASSSSKQGNTGELFF. CDR3 in DNA: TGTGCCAGCAGCTCATCGAAGCAGGGAAACACCGGGGAGCTGTTTTTT. Full variable domain (outside the CDR3, taken from reference TRBV7-3 and TRBJ2-2): GAGVSQTPSNKVTEKGKYVELRCDPISGHTALYWYRQSLGQGPEFLIYFQGTGAADDSGLPNDRFFAVRPEGSVSTLKIQRTERGDSAVYLCASSSSKQGNTGELFFGEGSRLTVL.

This clone has more than one count but fewer than ten. The CDR3 here is CASSSRQGAWGYTF. CDR3 nucleotide sequence: TGTGCCAGCAGCTCCCGACAGGGGGCTTGGGGCTACACCTTC. V is TRBV5-6 and J is TRBJ1-2, with TRBD1 matching over 10 bases. The CDR3 is 14 amino acids. Germline lookup yields CDR1 SGHDT and CDR2 YYEEEE. V trimming: 3 bases; J trimming: 8 bases; junction bases outside the gene matches: 7.

This clone was observed a handful of times. The genes are TRBV4-3 and TRBJ1-6; D not resolved. The CDR3 runs to 14 residues. Germline V gene sequence: CDR1 LGHNA, CDR2 YSLEER. V dropped 1 base and J dropped 10 bases, with 11 bases sitting between them. The CDR3 region is CASSQGAICSPLHF. The DNA for the CDR3 is TGCGCCAGCAGCCAAGGGGCAATTTGCTCACCCCTCCACTTT.

V usage is TRBV4-1 and J usage is TRBJ1-5, with 11 bases that match TRBD1. Germline trimming cut 4 bases from V and 6 bases from J; bases unmatched to any gene: 8. Germline V gene data show CDR1 as MGHRA and CDR2 as YSYEKL. CDR3 size: 16 residues. This CDR3 is CASSRGQGARGQPQHF. The CDR3 region has the DNA TGCGCCAGCAGCCGAGGACAGGGGGCGCGTGGTCAGCCCCAGCATTTT.

The chain combines TRBV7-9 with TRBJ1-2, with no clear D. The CDR3 has 15 amino acids. Germline V gene lookup returns CDR1 SEHNR and CDR2 FQNEAQ (reference sequence). The V end lost 5 bases, the J end lost 5 bases, and 18 bases lay between the germline ends. The CDR3 bases are TGTGCCAGCAGCCCGTACAGTGAGGGCTTATATGGCTACACCTTC. Its protein is CASSPYSEGLYGYTF.

This chain joins TRBV12-5 and TRBJ1-2; D remains ambiguous. This CDR3 is built from 19 residues. CDR1 LGHNT and CDR2 FRNRAP come from the germline V gene. V was cut by 1 base and J by 6 bases, with 27 bases left in between. The CDR3 region has the DNA TGTGCTAGTGGTTTGGCCAACTCCCCTGGAGGTCTCCCTGGGGATGGCTACACCTTC. Amino acid sequence: CASGLANSPGGLPGDGYTF.

This chain uses TRBV29-1 with TRBJ2-1, with D perhaps TRBD2 (6 bases). CDR1 is SQVTM, CDR2 ANQGSEA, per germline. Trimming stripped 7 bases from V and 5 bases from J, with 15 bases between. This CDR3 region has 13 residues. The CDR3 is CSGLGVADNEQFF. The CDR3, as DNA: TGCAGCGGCCTCGGGGTAGCGGACAATGAGCAGTTCTTC.

The chain has TRBV5-1 and TRBJ2-5; 8 positions agree with TRBD1. V was pared by 3 bases and J by 5 bases, with 0 bases of the junction left unmatched. Germline assignment: CDR1 SGHRS and CDR2 YFSETQ. CDR3 length: 12 amino acids. The DNA of the CDR3 is TGCGCCAGCAGCTACAGGGGGGAGACCCAGTACTTC. It encodes CASSYRGETQYF.

The rearrangement links TRBV2 to TRBJ1-2, with TRBD1 as a possible D gene (5 bases). V dropped 6 bases and J dropped 7 bases, with 15 bases sitting between them. Germline CDR1 is SNHLY and CDR2 is FYNNEI. This CDR3 has 13 residues. The CDR3 nucleotides are TGTGCCAGCAGGGGGGGTAGCTCGGGTGGCTACACCTTC. It translates to CASRGGSSGGYTF. The full variable domain, rest sourced from reference TRBV2 and TRBJ1-2, is EPEVTQTPSHQVTQMGQEVILRCVPISNHLYFYWYRQILGQKVEFLVSFYNNEISEKSEIFDDQFSVERPDGSNFTLKIRSTKLEDSAMYFCASRGGSSGGYTFGSGTRLTVV.

This sequence joins TRBV3-1 (or the pseudogene TRBV3-2) and TRBJ1-3; D not resolved. The CDR3 loop spans 14 amino acids. CDR1 and CDR2 (germline): LGHDT, YNNKEL (reference sequence). V gave up 4 bases and J gave up 3 bases, with 10 bases separating them. In DNA, the CDR3 is TGTGCCAGCAGCCCAGCCGAGGTTGGAAACACCATATATTTT. It yields the protein CASSPAEVGNTIYF.